This T cell receptor beta chain derives from a study of T cells in women clearing cervical HPV infection. Overall study context: Case blood was drawn a median approximately 150 days after lesion detection.

Clones were sequenced by immunoSEQ multiplex PCR, and TCRdb holds only the in-frame ones, with some missing. Recorded for this sample: about 30,000 clones. Study-wide results and caveats: A classifier using richness and V gene abundances reached an AUC of around 0.78.

The CDR3 spans 17 residues. Germline V gene data show CDR1 as LGHNA and CDR2 as YNFKEQ. Trimming removed 4 bases from V and 0 bases from J; junction bases left unmatched: 8. A remark on this clone: Its antigen is unknown. The read finishes 3 residues shy of the CDR3 end, and the germline J gene is used to complete it.

The source material was blood buffy coat. The V and J genes are TRBV4-2 and TRBJ2-3, with 9 bases lining up with TRBD2. This clonotype originated in a woman between 18 and 75 years old with a cervical HPV16 infection that either progressed to CIN3+ or cleared (not recorded which). The CDR3 DNA, read in part, is TGTGCCAGCAGCCCTTCCCCTAGCGGGACTAGCACAGATACG. It specifies CASSPSPSGTSTDT. The full CDR3 protein reads CASSPSPSGTSTDTQYF.